The 22 T cell receptor beta chains below were found in one sample sequenced in a study of T cell changes during pregnancy in multiple sclerosis. TCRdb's table, derived via immunoSEQ multiplex PCR, lists solely in-frame clones and lacks some. The table includes approximately 110,000 clones, roughly nine tenths detected once. Sequencing was performed on peripheral blood, taken after pregnancy. The source is a female donor with multiple sclerosis, enrolled in a pregnancy study.

The rearrangement links TRBV18 to TRBJ1-1; D remains ambiguous. The germline gives CDR1 KGHSH, CDR2 LQKENI. V lost 1 base to trimming and J lost 3 bases, with 18 bases between them. This CDR3 is 17 amino acids long. CDR3 region: CASSPLPTGRRDTEAFF. CDR3 coding DNA: TGTGCCAGCTCACCACTCCCAACTGGGAGGAGAGACACTGAAGCTTTCTTT.

The V gene is TRBV5-1, the J gene TRBJ2-7; TRBD1 might be the D (5 bases). Between the trimmed V and J ends, which lost 4 bases and 0 bases, there was a span of 11 bases. The CDR3 totals 14 residues. Germline CDR1 reads SGHRS; CDR2 reads YFSETQ. CDR3 amino acids: CASSPSTGSYEQYF. The CDR3 DNA reads TGCGCCAGCAGCCCCTCCACAGGCTCCTACGAGCAGTACTTC.

CDR3 residues: CASSSRTATSRRSYNEQFF. CDR3 sequence (DNA): TGTGCCAGCAGCTCCCGGACCGCAACTAGCCGACGCTCCTACAATGAGCAGTTCTTC. The rearrangement links TRBV11-2 to TRBJ2-1, with D possibly matching TRBD2 (6 bases). CDR1 is SGHAT and CDR2 is FQNNGV in the germline V gene. V was shortened by 4 bases and J by 0 bases, with 22 bases between the two germline ends. The CDR3 is 19 amino acids. Looking up the rest from reference TRBV11-2 and TRBJ2-1 gives the full variable domain: EAGVAQSPRYKIIEKRQSVAFWCNPISGHATLYWYQQILGQGPKLLIQFQNNGVVDDSQLPKDRFSAERLKGVDSTLKIQPAKLEDSAVYLCASSSRTATSRRSYNEQFFGPGTRLTVL.

The chain combines TRBV5-1 with TRBJ2-7, with 9 positions matching TRBD1. The CDR3 loop spans 17 amino acids. Germline-derived CDR1 and CDR2 are SGHRS and YFSETQ. The junction had 11 bases not matched to a gene; V was cut back by 4 bases and J by 0 bases. The CDR3 protein is CASSTDPGTGHSYEQYF. The CDR3 bases are TGCGCCAGCAGCACCGACCCCGGGACAGGGCACTCCTACGAGCAGTACTTC.

The chain couples TRBV5-6 to TRBJ2-7; 10 bases match TRBD1. Germline V gene data show CDR1 as SGHDT and CDR2 as YYEEEE. With 4 bases clipped from V and 9 bases from J, the junction kept 16 bases outside the gene matches. The CDR3 length is 16 residues. CDR3 sequence reads: CASSRGTGEIPRGQYF. CDR3 sequence (DNA): TGTGCCAGCAGCCGTGGGACAGGGGAAATCCCTCGGGGGCAGTACTTC.

This clone was found once. The DNA for the CDR3 is TGTGCCAGCAGCCCCTCCAAGTGGGGTAGCGGGGTCTACGAGCAGTACTTC. It specifies CASSPSKWGSGVYEQYF. J is TRBJ2-7 and V is TRBV28, with 8 bases lining up with TRBD2. Trimming removed 6 bases from V and 3 bases from J; junction bases left unmatched: 16. Germline CDR1 and CDR2: MDHEN and SYDVKM. The CDR3 is 17 amino acids.

This clone was recorded only once. The rearrangement uses TRBV5-1 and TRBJ2-3, with 14 bases aligning to TRBD2. The CDR3 spans 17 residues. CDR1 SGHRS and CDR2 YFSETQ come from the germline V gene. V lost 4 bases to trimming and J lost 2 bases; unmatched junction nucleotides: 6. CDR3 coding DNA: TGCGCCAGCAGCCGGGGACTAGCGGGGGACCTCACAGATACGCAGTATTTT. Translation: CASSRGLAGDLTDTQYF.

This sequence joins TRBV2 and TRBJ2-7; 10 bases line up with TRBD2. This CDR3 contains 14 residues. The germline CDR1 and CDR2 sequences are SNHLY and FYNNEI. The J segment lost 7 bases and the V segment lost 4 bases, leaving 7 bases of the junction unmatched. The DNA for the CDR3 is TGTGCCAGCAGTGCCAGCGGGGGGGTCCGGGAGCAGTACTTC. It specifies CASSASGGVREQYF.

The J gene is TRBJ1-1, the V gene TRBV13; a possible D gene is TRBD1 (5 bases). Per the germline V gene, CDR1 is PRHDT and CDR2 is FYEKMQ (reference sequence). V lost 5 bases, J lost 7 bases, and 8 bases lay in between. This CDR3 spans 11 amino acids. The CDR3: CASSGDSEAFF. For the CDR3, the DNA is TGTGCCAGCAGCGGAGACAGTGAAGCTTTCTTT.

CDR3: CASSFSLEGQRNQPQHF. As DNA, the CDR3 is TGTGCCAGCAGCTTTAGCCTTGAAGGACAGCGCAATCAGCCCCAGCATTTT. This sequence joins TRBV13 and TRBJ1-5; possibly TRBD1 for D (6 bases). CDR3 size: 17 residues. Trimming took off 3 bases at V and 2 bases at J, with 17 bases between the two ends. Germline CDR1 PRHDT, CDR2 FYEKMQ (reference sequence).

The chain links TRBV30 to TRBJ1-6, with 10 bases matching TRBD1. The V and J ends lost 3 bases and 10 bases, in that order; junction bases with no gene match: 9. This CDR3 region has 15 residues. In germline, CDR1 is GTSNPN, CDR2 SVGIG (reference sequence). CDR3 bases: TGTGCCTGGAGGAGGACAGGGGGATCATTATCACCCCTCCACTTT. This gives the protein CAWRRTGGSLSPLHF.

The V and J genes are TRBV23-1 and TRBJ1-3; D is undetermined. TRBV23-1 falls under the ORF class, with uncertain function. V lost 0 bases and J lost 0, with 12 bases in between. There are 17 residues in the CDR3. The CDR3: CASSQSGRIYSGNTIYF. For the CDR3, the DNA is TGCGCCAGCAGTCAATCGGGCCGCATCTACTCTGGAAACACCATATATTTT.

The rearrangement joins TRBV4-1 to TRBJ1-1; the match to TRBD1 covers 11 bases. Germline V CDR1 and CDR2: MGHRA, YSYEKL. This CDR3 is built from 16 residues. The junction had 2 bases not matched to a gene; V was cut back by 1 base and J by 1 base. Written as DNA, the CDR3 is TGCGCCAGCAGCCAAGTCGGACAGGGGGCGAACACTGAAGCTTTCTTT. Its translation is CASSQVGQGANTEAFF.

The chain joins TRBV5-1 to TRBJ1-1, with 7 bases fitting TRBD1. The CDR3 runs 15 residues. J gave up 3 bases and V 1 base, and 6 bases lay outside the gene matches. CDR1 is SGHRS and CDR2 is YFSETQ in the germline V gene. The CDR3 region has the DNA TGCGCCAGCAGCTTGCGAGGGGGCGGGGACACTGAAGCTTTCTTT. Protein: CASSLRGGGDTEAFF.

This chain joins TRBV6-5 and TRBJ2-7; the match to TRBD2 covers 7 bases. The V gene end was trimmed by 2 bases and the J gene end by 9 bases; junction bases not matched to a gene: 1. The CDR3 spans 11 residues. Germline V gene data show CDR1 as MNHEY and CDR2 as SVGAGI. The CDR3 sequence is CASSYRGGQYF. The CDR3, as DNA: TGTGCCAGCAGTTACCGCGGGGGGCAGTACTTC.

The V call is TRBV4-2, the J call TRBJ2-1; 9 bases align to TRBD2. Per germline, CDR1 LGHNA and CDR2 YNFKEQ. The CDR3 length is 16 residues. V was clipped by 9 bases and J by 9 bases; unmatched bases: 18. CDR3 DNA sequence: TGTGCCAGTTCCCGCGGGGGGGAAAGTCGGGATTCTGAGCAGTTCTTC. It codes for CASSRGGESRDSEQFF.

This clone was counted a few times. The rearrangement uses TRBV7-3 and TRBJ2-3; 12 nucleotides line up with TRBD2. J lost 4 bases, V lost 2 bases, and 1 base had no gene match. Germline V gene sequence: CDR1 SGHTA, CDR2 FQGTGA. This CDR3 contains 15 residues. The CDR3 protein is CASSLLAGGPDTQYF. In DNA, the CDR3 is TGTGCCAGCAGCTTACTAGCGGGGGGGCCAGATACGCAGTATTTT.

Only one count was recorded for this clone. V and J are TRBV5-1 and TRBJ1-1, with a tentative D call TRBD1 (5 bases). This CDR3 has 14 amino acids. V was clipped by 0 bases and J by 8 bases, with 14 bases between them. Germline V CDR1 and CDR2: SGHRS, YFSETQ. The CDR3 nucleotides are TGCGCCAGCAGCTTGGTCCACAGACAGTCAGAAGCTTTCTTT. Protein: CASSLVHRQSEAFF.

This chain's CDR3 is CASSEAGGLNQPQHF. CDR3 coding DNA: TGTGCCAGCAGTGAAGCGGGGGGATTGAATCAGCCCCAGCATTTT. This chain uses TRBV6-1 with TRBJ1-5, with D possibly TRBD1 on 5 matching bases. The CDR3 is made up of 15 amino acids. V lost 0 bases, J lost 4 bases, and 10 bases lay in between. In germline, CDR1 is MNHNS, CDR2 SASEGT.

The CDR3 DNA reads as TGTGCCAGCAGCTTCGGAGAGTACGAGCAGTACTTC. Protein sequence: CASSFGEYEQYF. The rearrangement joins TRBV7-6 to TRBJ2-7; D remains unclear. Trimming pared 3 bases from V and 4 bases from J, leaving 7 bases between. The CDR3 has 12 residues. Germline assignment: CDR1 SGHVS and CDR2 FNYEAQ.

The chain carries TRBV6-5 and TRBJ1-1; D might be TRBD1 (5 bases). Germline CDR1 MNHEY, CDR2 SVGAGI. The CDR3 is made up of 15 amino acids. V lost 7 bases and J 3 bases, leaving 18 bases between the germline ends. The DNA for the CDR3 is TGTGCCAGCACCAATGAACCTGGAGGGGACACTGAAGCTTTCTTT. It encodes CASTNEPGGDTEAFF.

The rearrangement uses TRBV6-1 and TRBJ1-5; TRBD1 might be the D (5 bases). Germline CDR1 is MNHNS and CDR2 is SASEGT. Trimming shortened V by 1 base and J by 7 bases, and 11 bases separated the two germline ends. The CDR3 runs 14 residues. DNA of the CDR3: TGTGCCAGCAGTGAAGGGGGCCGCCGCCAGCCCCAGCATTTT. Amino acid sequence: CASSEGGRRQPQHF.